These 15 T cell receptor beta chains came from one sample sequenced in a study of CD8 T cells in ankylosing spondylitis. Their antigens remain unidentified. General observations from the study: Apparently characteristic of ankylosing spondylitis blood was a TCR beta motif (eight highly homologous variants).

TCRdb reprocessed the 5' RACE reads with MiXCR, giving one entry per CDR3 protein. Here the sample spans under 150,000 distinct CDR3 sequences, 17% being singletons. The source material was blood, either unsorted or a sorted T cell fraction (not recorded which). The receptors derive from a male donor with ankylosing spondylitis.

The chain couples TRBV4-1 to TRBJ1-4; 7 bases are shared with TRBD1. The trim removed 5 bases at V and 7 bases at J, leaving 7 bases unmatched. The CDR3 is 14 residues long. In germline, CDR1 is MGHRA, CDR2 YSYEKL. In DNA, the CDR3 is TGCGCCAGCAGCGAACAGGGGAATTCTGAAAAACTGTTTTTT. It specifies CASSEQGNSEKLFF.

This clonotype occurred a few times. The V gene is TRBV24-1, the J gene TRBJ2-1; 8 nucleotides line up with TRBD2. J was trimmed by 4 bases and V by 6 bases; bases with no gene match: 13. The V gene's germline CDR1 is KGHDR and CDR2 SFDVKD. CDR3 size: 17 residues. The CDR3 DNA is TGTGCCACCAGTTCCTCCTGGGGTAGCGGGACATACAATGAGCAGTTCTTC. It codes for CATSSSWGSGTYNEQFF.

The CDR3 sequence is CASRLSRAYEQYF. DNA for the CDR3: TGTGCCAGCAGATTAAGCAGGGCCTACGAGCAGTACTTC. J is TRBJ2-7 and V is TRBV27; TRBD1 might be the D (5 bases). The CDR3 sequence is 13 residues long. Between the trimmed V and J ends, which lost 6 bases and 2 bases, there was a span of 11 bases. CDR1 and CDR2 from the germline V gene are MNHEY and SMNVEV (reference sequence).

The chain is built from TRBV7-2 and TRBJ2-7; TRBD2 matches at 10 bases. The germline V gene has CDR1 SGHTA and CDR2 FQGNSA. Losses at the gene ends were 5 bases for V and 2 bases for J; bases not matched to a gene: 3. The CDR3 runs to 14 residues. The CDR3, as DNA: TGTGCCAGCAGCGAAACTAGCGGGGCCTACGAGCAGTACTTC. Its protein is CASSETSGAYEQYF.

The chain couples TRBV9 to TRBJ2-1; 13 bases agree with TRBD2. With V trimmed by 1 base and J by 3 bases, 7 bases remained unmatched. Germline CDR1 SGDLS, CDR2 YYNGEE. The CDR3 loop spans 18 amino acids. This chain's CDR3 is CASSVLGLAGDVYNEQFF. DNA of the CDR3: TGTGCCAGCAGCGTACTCGGACTAGCGGGAGATGTCTACAATGAGCAGTTCTTC.

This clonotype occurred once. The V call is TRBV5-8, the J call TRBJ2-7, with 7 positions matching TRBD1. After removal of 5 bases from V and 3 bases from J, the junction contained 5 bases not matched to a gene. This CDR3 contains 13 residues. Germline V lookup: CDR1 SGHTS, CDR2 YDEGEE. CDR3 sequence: CASRRTGVYEQYF. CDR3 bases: TGTGCCAGCAGACGTACAGGGGTCTACGAGCAGTACTTC.

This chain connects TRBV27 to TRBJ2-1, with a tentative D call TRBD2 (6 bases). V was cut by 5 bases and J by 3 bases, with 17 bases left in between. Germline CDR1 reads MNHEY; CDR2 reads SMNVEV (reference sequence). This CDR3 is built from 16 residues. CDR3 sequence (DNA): TGTGCCAGCAGTCCCAGGCCGGGACTCGTCTACAATGAGCAGTTCTTC. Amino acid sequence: CASSPRPGLVYNEQFF.

Written as DNA, the CDR3 is TGTGCCAGCAGCCCAGCGGGCGGGTCCGGGGAGCTGTTTTTT. Translation gives CASSPAGGSGELFF. The chain has TRBV11-3 and TRBJ2-2; D is possibly TRBD2 (6 bases). Germline assignment: CDR1 SGHNT and CDR2 YENEEA. The CDR3 covers 14 residues. Trimming took off 5 bases at V and 6 bases at J, with 13 bases between the two ends.

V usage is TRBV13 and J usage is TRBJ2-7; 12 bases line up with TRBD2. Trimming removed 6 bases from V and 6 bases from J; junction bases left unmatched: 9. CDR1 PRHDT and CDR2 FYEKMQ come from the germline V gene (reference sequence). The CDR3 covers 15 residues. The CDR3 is CASRSSSGRAAEQYF. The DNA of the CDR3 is TGTGCCAGCAGGTCCTCTAGCGGGAGGGCCGCCGAGCAGTACTTC.

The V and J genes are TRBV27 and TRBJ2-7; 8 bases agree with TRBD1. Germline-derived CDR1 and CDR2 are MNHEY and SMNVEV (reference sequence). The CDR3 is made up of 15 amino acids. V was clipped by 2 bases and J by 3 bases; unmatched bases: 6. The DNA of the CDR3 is TGTGCCAGCAGTTTACGGGGACAGGCGGACTACGAGCAGTACTTC. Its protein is CASSLRGQADYEQYF.

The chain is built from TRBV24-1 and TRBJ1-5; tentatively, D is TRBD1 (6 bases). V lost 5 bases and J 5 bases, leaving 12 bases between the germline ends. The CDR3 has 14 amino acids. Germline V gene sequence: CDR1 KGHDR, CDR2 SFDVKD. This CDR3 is CATSGRGTDQPQHF. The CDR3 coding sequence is TGTGCCACCAGTGGTAGGGGGACTGATCAGCCCCAGCATTTT.

CDR3 amino acids: CASSSRVSGTHEQFF. CDR3 DNA sequence: TGTGCCAGCAGTTCCAGAGTAAGCGGGACCCATGAGCAGTTCTTC. The rearrangement uses TRBV7-9 and TRBJ2-1, with TRBD2 identical over 7 bases. V lost 6 bases to trimming and J lost 8 bases; unmatched junction nucleotides: 13. The V gene's germline CDR1 is SEHNR and CDR2 FQNEAQ (reference sequence). This CDR3 has 15 amino acids. Drawing the rest from reference TRBV7-9 and TRBJ2-1, the complete variable domain is DTGVSQNPRHKITKRGQNVTFRCDPISEHNRLYWYRQTLGQGPEFLTYFQNEAQLEKSRLLSDRFSAERPKGSFSTLEIQRTEQGDSAMYLCASSSRVSGTHEQFFGPGTRLTVL.

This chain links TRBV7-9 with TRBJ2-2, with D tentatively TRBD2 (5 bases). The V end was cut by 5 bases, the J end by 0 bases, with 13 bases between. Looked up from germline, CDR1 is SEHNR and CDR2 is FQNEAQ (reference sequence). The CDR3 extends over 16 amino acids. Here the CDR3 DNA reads TGTGCCAGCAGCCCCATTGAGGGCTCGAACACCGGGGAGCTGTTTTTT. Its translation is CASSPIEGSNTGELFF.

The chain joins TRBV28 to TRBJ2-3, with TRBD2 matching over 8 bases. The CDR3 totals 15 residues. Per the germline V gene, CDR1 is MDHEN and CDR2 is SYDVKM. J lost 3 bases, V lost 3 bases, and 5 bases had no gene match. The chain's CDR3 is CASSFERELTDTQYF. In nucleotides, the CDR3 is TGTGCCAGCAGTTTCGAGCGGGAGCTTACAGATACGCAGTATTTT.

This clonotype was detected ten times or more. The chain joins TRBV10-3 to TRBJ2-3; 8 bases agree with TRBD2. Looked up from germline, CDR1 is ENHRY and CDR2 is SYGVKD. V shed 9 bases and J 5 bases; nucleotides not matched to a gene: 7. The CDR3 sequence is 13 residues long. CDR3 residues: CAIPSGRGDTQYF. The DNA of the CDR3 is TGTGCCATTCCGAGCGGGAGAGGAGATACGCAGTATTTT.